These 20 T cell receptor beta chains originate from one sample sequenced in a study of glioma-infiltrating T cells. The iRepertoire nested amplicon-rescue multiplex PCR amplified TCR alpha and beta CDR3s from RNA. TCRdb processed the multiplex PCR reads anew with MiXCR; each CDR3 protein has one entry. The sample includes tens of thousands of distinct CDR3 sequences, 20% to 25% of them seen just once. Sequencing used glioma tissue, nonneoplastic brain tissue, or PBMCs (not recorded which). These receptors originate from a human donor with low-grade glioma or glioblastoma, undergoing nonglioma brain surgery, or in good health (not recorded which).

This chain links TRBV7-2 with TRBJ1-1; no firm D call. Germline loops: CDR1 SGHTA, CDR2 FQGNSA. The V end was cut by 3 bases, the J end by 3 bases, with 14 bases between. This CDR3 is 15 amino acids long. The CDR3 loop is CASSLGVIGYTEAFF. The CDR3 bases are TGTGCCAGCAGCTTGGGTGTCATCGGTTACACTGAAGCTTTCTTT.

This clonotype was seen repeatedly, ten times or more. This chain uses TRBV12-3 or TRBV12-4 with TRBJ1-5; D is undetermined. This CDR3 contains 14 residues. V was trimmed by 1 base and J by 4 bases, leaving 8 bases between them. The CDR3 DNA is TGTGCCAGCAGTTTAGGCACAAGGAATCAGCCCCAGCATTTT. Protein product: CASSLGTRNQPQHF.

The V and J genes are TRBV6-1 and TRBJ2-1, with 8 bases aligning to TRBD1. Germline V gives CDR1 MNHNS, CDR2 SASEGT. With V trimmed by 6 bases and J by 10 bases, 11 bases remained unmatched. The CDR3 is 14 residues long. In DNA, the CDR3 is TGTGCCAGCAGGCGTTGGGACAGGAGTTACGAGCAGTTCTTC. This gives the protein CASRRWDRSYEQFF.

This clonotype was seen repeatedly, ten times or more. The gene calls are TRBV2 and TRBJ2-5; tentatively, D is TRBD2 (5 bases). Per the germline V gene, CDR1 is SNHLY and CDR2 is FYNNEI. The CDR3 totals 12 residues. The V gene lost 5 bases and the J gene lost 4 bases, with 8 bases spanning the gap. The CDR3 DNA reads TGTGCCAGCAGTCGGCGGGCAGAGACCCAGTACTTC. Protein: CASSRRAETQYF.

This clonotype was observed at least ten times. The chain combines TRBV2 with TRBJ2-1, with 7 bases that match TRBD2. The V and J ends lost 4 bases and 5 bases, in that order; junction bases with no gene match: 11. The CDR3 has 16 amino acids. Germline V lookup: CDR1 SNHLY, CDR2 FYNNEI. Here the CDR3 reads CASSGGRVQGHNEQFF. The CDR3 nucleotides are TGTGCCAGCAGTGGAGGGAGGGTTCAAGGACACAATGAGCAGTTCTTC.

This clonotype was recorded many times. This chain links TRBV18 with TRBJ2-3; D is uncertain. CDR1 KGHSH and CDR2 LQKENI come from the germline V gene. The CDR3 length is 13 residues. Between the trimmed V and J ends, which lost 4 bases and 2 bases, there was a span of 7 bases. The CDR3 region is CASSLETTDTQYF. In nucleotides, the CDR3 is TGTGCCAGCTCACTTGAAACCACAGATACGCAGTATTTT.

There are many counts of this clonotype. The gene calls are TRBV18 and TRBJ1-3, with D possibly TRBD1 on 5 matching bases. The V end was cut by 0 bases, the J end by 1 base, with 7 bases between. The germline V gene encodes CDR1 KGHSH and CDR2 LQKENI. The CDR3 contains 15 residues. The chain's CDR3 is CASSPPEGSGNTIYF. The CDR3 DNA follows: TGTGCCAGCTCACCACCGGAGGGGTCTGGAAACACCATATATTTT.

The sample holds a few counts of this clonotype. This chain joins TRBV4-1 and TRBJ2-7; D remains ambiguous. Germline CDR1 MGHRA, CDR2 YSYEKL. The CDR3 contains 13 residues. Trimming shortened V by 0 bases and J by 2 bases, and 5 bases separated the two germline ends. This chain's CDR3 is CASSQDGPYEQYF. The CDR3 DNA sequence: TGCGCCAGCAGCCAAGATGGGCCCTACGAGCAGTACTTC.

This clonotype was detected many times. This chain's CDR3 is CSASDWSYEQYF. The CDR3 coding sequence is TGCAGTGCTTCGGACTGGTCCTACGAGCAGTACTTC. The chain employs TRBV20-1 and TRBJ2-7; D is perhaps TRBD2 (5 bases). CDR3 length equals 12 residues. V lost 5 bases, J lost 1 base, and 9 bases lay in between. In germline, CDR1 is DFQATT, CDR2 SNEGSKA (reference sequence).

This clonotype was seen many times. The chain has TRBV4-1 and TRBJ2-3, with unresolved D. CDR3 size: 12 residues. The germline gives CDR1 MGHRA, CDR2 YSYEKL. V shed 2 bases and J shed 5 bases, with 5 bases lying between them. Here the CDR3 reads CASSQYGDTQYF. The CDR3 DNA sequence: TGCGCCAGCAGCCAATACGGAGATACGCAGTATTTT.

The table lists this clonotype with many counts. V gene TRBV29-1 combines with J gene TRBJ1-1, with TRBD1 identical over 7 bases. The CDR3 runs to 12 residues. Unmatched junction bases numbered 9, after V lost 7 bases and J lost 7 bases. The V gene's germline CDR1 is SQVTM and CDR2 ANQGSEA. In DNA, the CDR3 is TGCAGCGCTGGAGGACAGGTCGATGAAGCTTTCTTT. It specifies CSAGGQVDEAFF.

There are many counts of this clonotype. The rearrangement joins TRBV20-1 to TRBJ2-3; TRBD2 matches at 13 bases. The V segment lost 5 bases and the J segment 7 bases; nucleotides outside the gene matches: 9. The germline V gene has CDR1 DFQATT and CDR2 SNEGSKA (reference sequence). The CDR3 spans 15 residues. The CDR3 nucleotides are TGCAGTGCTCCCCGGACTAGCGGGAGAACAAATACGCAGTATTTT. Translated, it gives CSAPRTSGRTNTQYF.

This clonotype has only a few counts. This rearrangement joins TRBV12-3 or TRBV12-4 to TRBJ2-1; 13 nucleotides agree with TRBD2. CDR3 size: 17 residues. Germline trimming cut 0 bases from V and 5 bases from J; bases unmatched to any gene: 4. The CDR3 nucleotides are TGTGCCAGCAGTTTAGCTACTAGCGGGAGGGCCCACAATGAGCAGTTCTTC. This sequence encodes CASSLATSGRAHNEQFF.

In this sample, this clonotype turned up many times. The gene calls are TRBV20-1 and TRBJ2-3, with D perhaps TRBD1 or TRBD2 (5 bases each). V lost 6 bases and J lost 1, with 14 bases in between. The V gene's germline CDR1 is DFQATT and CDR2 SNEGSKA (reference sequence). This CDR3 region has 14 residues. The CDR3 protein is CSAQRDGRTDTQYF. CDR3 in DNA: TGCAGTGCCCAGAGGGACGGTCGCACAGATACGCAGTATTTT.

This clonotype was detected many times. The genes are TRBV5-4 and TRBJ1-1; 7 bases line up with TRBD1. With 0 bases clipped from V and 4 bases from J, the junction kept 3 bases outside the gene matches. CDR1 and CDR2 (germline): SGHNT, YYREEE (reference sequence). The length of the CDR3 is 14 residues. CDR3 region: CASSLAQGVTEAFF. The CDR3 DNA follows: TGTGCCAGCAGCTTGGCCCAGGGGGTCACTGAAGCTTTCTTT. Full variable domain (missing parts from reference TRBV5-4 and TRBJ1-1): ETGVTQSPTHLIKTRGQQVTLRCSSQSGHNTVSWYQQALGQGPQFIFQYYREEENGRGNFPPRFSGLQFPNYSSELNVNALELDDSALYLCASSLAQGVTEAFFGQGTRLTVV.

This clonotype showed up many times. The DNA for the CDR3 is TGTGCCAGCAGAGGGGTTCGGGAACAGGATGAAGCTTTCTTT. Amino acids: CASRGVREQDEAFF. The genes are TRBV25-1 and TRBJ1-1, with D possibly matching TRBD1 (5 bases). V lost 6 bases and J 7 bases, leaving 18 bases between the germline ends. The CDR3 loop spans 14 amino acids. Germline CDR1 and CDR2: MGHDK and SYGVNS.

The rearrangement joins TRBV7-8 to TRBJ1-5; weak D call: TRBD1 (6 bases). CDR1 is SGHVS, CDR2 FQNEAQ, per germline. V was clipped by 5 bases and J by 5 bases, with 19 bases between them. The CDR3 covers 16 residues. The CDR3 sequence is CASSNYRVPRDQPQHF. The CDR3, as DNA: TGTGCCAGCAGCAATTACAGGGTTCCCCGAGATCAGCCCCAGCATTTT.

The V gene is TRBV18, the J gene TRBJ2-5; tentatively, D is TRBD2 (6 bases). Germline V gene data show CDR1 as KGHSH and CDR2 as LQKENI. V lost 8 bases to trimming and J lost 2 bases, with 18 bases between them. The CDR3 spans 15 residues. CDR3 sequence reads: CASRMGIAAQETQYF. DNA for the CDR3: TGTGCCAGCCGAATGGGGATAGCGGCACAAGAGACCCAGTACTTC.

This clonotype was picked up many times. The chain has TRBV27 and TRBJ1-2; 7 bases fit TRBD1. V shed 1 base and J 5 bases; nucleotides not matched to a gene: 7. Germline V CDR1 and CDR2: MNHEY, SMNVEV (reference sequence). The CDR3 length is 15 residues. CDR3 region: CASSLFPRQGYGYTF. CDR3 nucleotides: TGTGCCAGCAGTTTATTCCCTCGACAGGGATATGGCTACACCTTC.

Concerning this clonotype itself: One end of the junction does not line up with germline, which may come from a read error. The V gene is TRBV5-1, the J gene TRBJ2-7, with D maybe TRBD1 (5 bases). CDR1 is SGHRS and CDR2 is YFSETQ in the germline V gene. This CDR3 region has 14 residues. The CDR3, as DNA: TGCGCCAGCAGCCCCGTGGCAGGGTACTACGAACAGTACTTC. It is translated as CASSPVAGYYEQYF.